The rows below give T cell receptor beta chains drawn from one sample of a study of blood T cells in healthy people across ages. TCRdb itself ran the 5' RACE reads through MiXCR, one entry per CDR3 protein. The table records 1.5 million to 2 million distinct CDR3 sequences, roughly 52% of them present only once. Sequenced input: blood. These receptors were obtained from a woman aged 35 to 49 in good health. CDR3s include the opening cysteine and the closing phenylalanine or tryptophan. The order of the fields is V gene, J gene, D gene, clone size, CDR3 protein, CDR3 DNA. A D gene is named only where the DNA matches it firmly. Only some rows state a clone size, as once, few, many or a class for expanded clones.

v_gene: TRBV29-1; j_gene: TRBJ2-7; d_gene: NA; abundance: NA; CDR3aa: CSVQDRGGYNEQYF; CDR3nt: TGCAGCGTTCAGGACCGCGGGGGCTACAATGAGCAGTACTTC
v_gene: TRBV24-1; j_gene: TRBJ1-2; d_gene: NA; abundance: NA; CDR3aa: CATSDSPDGYTF; CDR3nt: TGTGCCACCAGTGATTCCCCAGATGGCTACACCTTC
v_gene: TRBV20-1; j_gene: TRBJ2-1; d_gene: NA; abundance: NA; CDR3aa: CSAREVTSSYNEQFF; CDR3nt: TGCAGTGCTAGAGAAGTGACTAGCTCCTACAATGAGCAGTTCTTC
v_gene: TRBV7-2; j_gene: TRBJ2-5; d_gene: TRBD2; abundance: NA; CDR3aa: CASSFGGSGGQETQYF; CDR3nt: TGTGCCAGCAGCTTTGGGGGTAGCGGGGGCCAAGAGACCCAGTACTTC
v_gene: TRBV6-5; j_gene: TRBJ2-1; d_gene: TRBD2; abundance: NA; CDR3aa: CASKIAGGGEQFF; CDR3nt: TGTGCCAGCAAGATAGCGGGGGGCGGGGAGCAGTTCTTC
v_gene: TRBV20-1; j_gene: TRBJ2-3; d_gene: TRBD2; abundance: NA; CDR3aa: CSARERGGMADTQYF; CDR3nt: TGCAGTGCTAGGGAGCGGGGGGGGATGGCAGATACGCAGTATTTT
v_gene: TRBV24-1; j_gene: TRBJ2-5; d_gene: TRBD2; abundance: NA; CDR3aa: CATSDLRGGLAGQETQYF; CDR3nt: TGTGCCACCAGTGATTTGCGGGGGGGACTAGCGGGGCAAGAGACCCAGTACTTC
v_gene: TRBV6-1; j_gene: TRBJ2-4; d_gene: NA; abundance: NA; CDR3aa: CARGWGGGLPLAKNIQYF; CDR3nt: TGTGCCAGGGGCTGGGGCGGAGGCTTACCTCTAGCCAAAAACATTCAGTACTTC
v_gene: TRBV7-2; j_gene: TRBJ2-5; d_gene: TRBD2; abundance: NA; CDR3aa: CASSWGLDGGRETQHF; CDR3nt: TGTGCCAGCAGCTGGGGTTTGGACGGGGGGAGGGAGACCCAGCACTTC
v_gene: TRBV25-1; j_gene: TRBJ1-2; d_gene: NA; abundance: NA; CDR3aa: CASSGGLPPDYGYTF; CDR3nt: TGTGCCAGCAGTGGGGGGCTACCACCCGACTATGGCTACACCTTC
v_gene: TRBV7-2; j_gene: TRBJ2-1; d_gene: TRBD2; abundance: NA; CDR3aa: CASSLVAGGNGEQFF; CDR3nt: TGTGCCAGCAGCTTAGTAGCGGGGGGGAATGGTGAGCAGTTCTTC
v_gene: TRBV20-1; j_gene: TRBJ2-5; d_gene: NA; abundance: few; CDR3aa: CSARDDSSPRETQYF; CDR3nt: TGCAGTGCTAGAGATGACTCTAGCCCCAGGGAGACCCAGTACTTC
v_gene: TRBV29-1; j_gene: TRBJ1-4; d_gene: NA; abundance: few; CDR3aa: CSVEGGDSEKLFF; CDR3nt: TGCAGCGTTGAAGGAGGGGATTCTGAAAAACTGTTTTTT
v_gene: TRBV7-2; j_gene: TRBJ1-2; d_gene: NA; abundance: few; CDR3aa: CASSLAAANYGYTF; CDR3nt: TGTGCCAGCAGTTTAGCGGCAGCCAACTATGGCTACACCTTC
v_gene: TRBV6-2/TRBV6-3; j_gene: TRBJ2-1; d_gene: TRBD2; abundance: few; CDR3aa: CASSPKGLASNEQFF; CDR3nt: TGTGCCAGCAGTCCAAAGGGACTAGCTTCGAATGAGCAGTTCTTC
v_gene: TRBV9; j_gene: TRBJ2-6; d_gene: TRBD1; abundance: few; CDR3aa: CASSVVPGRGRSGANVLTF; CDR3nt: TGTGCCAGCAGCGTAGTCCCTGGCAGGGGGCGGTCTGGGGCCAACGTCCTGACTTTC
v_gene: TRBV6-5; j_gene: TRBJ1-2; d_gene: NA; abundance: few; CDR3aa: CASSRLKTNYGYTF; CDR3nt: TGTGCCAGCAGTAGGCTTAAAACTAACTATGGCTACACCTTC
v_gene: TRBV15; j_gene: TRBJ2-1; d_gene: NA; abundance: NA; CDR3aa: CATSRGYGGRGYNEQFF; CDR3nt: TGTGCCACCAGCAGAGGATATGGGGGGCGGGGGTACAATGAGCAGTTCTTC
v_gene: TRBV28; j_gene: TRBJ2-1; d_gene: TRBD1; abundance: few; CDR3aa: CASSSPVTGGSNEQFF; CDR3nt: TGTGCCAGCAGCTCGCCGGTGACAGGGGGAAGCAATGAGCAGTTCTTC
v_gene: TRBV4-3; j_gene: TRBJ1-4; d_gene: NA; abundance: NA; CDR3aa: CASSQDFRDDGGEKLFF; CDR3nt: TGCGCCAGCAGCCAAGATTTCCGGGACGACGGAGGTGAAAAACTGTTTTTT
v_gene: TRBV10-2; j_gene: TRBJ2-3; d_gene: NA; abundance: NA; CDR3aa: CASSESDSAGYTDTQYF; CDR3nt: TGCGCCAGCAGTGAGTCGGACAGCGCGGGCTACACAGATACGCAGTATTTT
v_gene: TRBV5-5; j_gene: TRBJ2-5; d_gene: TRBD2; abundance: NA; CDR3aa: CASSLGLAGARQETQYF; CDR3nt: TGTGCCAGCAGCTTGGGACTAGCGGGGGCCAGACAAGAGACCCAGTACTTC
v_gene: TRBV7-3; j_gene: TRBJ1-2; d_gene: NA; abundance: NA; CDR3aa: CASSISGSYGYTF; CDR3nt: TGTGCCAGCAGCATATCAGGGTCCTATGGCTACACCTTC
v_gene: TRBV20-1; j_gene: TRBJ2-7; d_gene: TRBD1; abundance: NA; CDR3aa: CSARARGRNEQYF; CDR3nt: TGCAGTGCTAGAGCGAGGGGGCGGAACGAGCAGTACTTC
v_gene: TRBV6-6; j_gene: TRBJ1-1; d_gene: NA; abundance: NA; CDR3aa: CASSYPTENTEAFF; CDR3nt: TGTGCCAGCAGTTACCCCACAGAGAACACTGAAGCTTTCTTT